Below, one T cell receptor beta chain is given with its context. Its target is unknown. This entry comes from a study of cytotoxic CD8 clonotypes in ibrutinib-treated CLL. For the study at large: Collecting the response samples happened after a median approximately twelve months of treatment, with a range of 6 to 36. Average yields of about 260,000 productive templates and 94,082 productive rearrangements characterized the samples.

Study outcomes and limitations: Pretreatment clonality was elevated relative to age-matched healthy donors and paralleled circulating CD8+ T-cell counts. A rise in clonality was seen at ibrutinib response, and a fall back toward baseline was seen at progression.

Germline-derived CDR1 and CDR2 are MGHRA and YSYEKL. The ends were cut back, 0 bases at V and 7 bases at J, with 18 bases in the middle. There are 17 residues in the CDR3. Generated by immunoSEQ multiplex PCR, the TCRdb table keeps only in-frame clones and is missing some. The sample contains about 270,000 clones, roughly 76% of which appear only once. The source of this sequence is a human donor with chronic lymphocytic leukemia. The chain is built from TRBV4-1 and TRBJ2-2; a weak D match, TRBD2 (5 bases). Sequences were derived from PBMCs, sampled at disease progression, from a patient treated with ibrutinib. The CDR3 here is CASSQEGGLRIRGELFF. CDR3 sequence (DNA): TGCGCCAGCAGCCAAGAAGGCGGACTGCGGATCCGCGGGGAGCTGTTTTTT.